This T cell receptor beta chain was identified in a study of regulatory T cells in long-lasting Graves disease. Time point reported: newly diagnosed GD, antithyroid drugs for less than 3 months. Making the TCR library involved RNA that had been extracted from PBMCs. Germline V CDR1 and CDR2: DFQATT, SNEGSKA (reference sequence). This CDR3 spans 16 amino acids. Losses at the gene ends were 4 bases for V and 6 bases for J; bases not matched to a gene: 13. Arm-PCR of CDR3 regions with iRepertoire HTBI primers generated TCR beta libraries. TCRdb reprocessed the multiplex PCR reads with MiXCR, giving one entry per CDR3 protein. The sample contains 360,000 or so distinct CDR3 sequences, about 10% of which appear only once. In this sample, this clonotype turned up a few times. A further study also used this sample, focusing on T cells in Graves' hyperthyroidism and ophthalmopathy. Per that paper: The study used the HTBI primer set for a first-round RT-PCR of the TCR CDR3. In the analysis, a 13 V-J model separated ophthalmopathy from stable hyperthyroidism.

The origin of this receptor is a woman under 30 with Graves disease. The sample consisted of peripheral blood mononuclear cells (PBMCs), taken at new diagnosis, from a patient treated with antithyroid drugs. The chain recombines TRBV20-1 with TRBJ1-5, with TRBD1 identical over 9 bases. In DNA form, the CDR3 reads TGCAGTGCTAAGGGACAGGGCTTAGGAGCCCCTCAGCCCCAGCATTTT. Its translation: CSAKGQGLGAPQPQHF.